One and the same sample provided the 5 T cell receptor beta chains below, sequenced in a study of T-cell reconstitution after alpha-beta-depleted transplantation in children. During its preparation, the TCRbeta library received unique molecular identifiers. TCRdb re-called the PCR reads with MiXCR, one entry per CDR3 protein. The table lists hundreds of thousands of distinct CDR3 sequences, 16% of them singletons. This specimen consisted of PBMCs from the stem cell graft donor, obtained from the stem cell graft. The receptor source for this set is a human donor who donated a stem cell graft to a child with acute myeloid leukemia.

The chain has TRBV2 and TRBJ2-3; TRBD1 or TRBD2 may be the D gene (5 bases each). Germline V gives CDR1 SNHLY, CDR2 FYNNEI. Trimming took off 1 base at V and 6 bases at J, with 14 bases between the two ends. The CDR3 runs to 15 residues. This CDR3 reads CASSEEGGGADTQYF. For the CDR3, the DNA is TGTGCCAGCAGTGAAGAGGGTGGGGGAGCTGATACGCAGTATTTT.

This clonotype has a count of ten or more. The rearrangement links TRBV6-5 to TRBJ2-5, with D possibly TRBD1 on 6 matching bases. V shed 4 bases and J shed 5 bases, with 14 bases lying between them. The germline gives CDR1 MNHEY, CDR2 SVGAGI. This CDR3 has 14 amino acids. This chain's CDR3 is CASSSLQGPETQYF. Written as DNA, the CDR3 is TGTGCCAGCAGTTCCTTACAGGGCCCTGAGACCCAGTACTTC.

This clonotype was counted a few times. This chain links TRBV12-3 or TRBV12-4 with TRBJ2-6; D tentatively fits TRBD1 or TRBD2 (5 bases each). The CDR3 has 18 residues. The V gene lost 5 bases and the J gene lost 0 bases, with 17 bases spanning the gap. CDR3 region: CASSQYVGVVSGANVLTF. For the CDR3, the DNA is TGTGCCAGCAGTCAGTACGTGGGGGTGGTCTCTGGGGCCAACGTCCTGACTTTC.

The CDR3: CATGRGSLYNYGYTF. Here the CDR3 DNA reads TGTGCCACCGGGCGAGGGAGTCTCTATAACTATGGCTACACCTTC. The chain couples TRBV12-3 or TRBV12-4 to TRBJ1-2; D call uncertain. The CDR3 has 15 residues. Between the trimmed V and J ends, which lost 10 bases and 1 base, there was a span of 19 bases.

This clonotype was found many times. This chain joins TRBV5-1 and TRBJ1-1; 8 bases agree with TRBD1. J lost 1 base, V lost 0 bases, and 2 bases had no gene match. The CDR3 consists of 15 residues. CDR1 is SGHRS and CDR2 is YFSETQ in the germline V gene. CDR3 sequence reads: CASSLVGTGNTEAFF. In nucleotides, the CDR3 is TGCGCCAGCAGCTTGGTAGGGACAGGGAACACTGAAGCTTTCTTT. Drawing the rest from reference TRBV5-1 and TRBJ1-1, the complete variable domain is KAGVTQTPRYLIKTRGQQVTLSCSPISGHRSVSWYQQTPGQGLQFLFEYFSETQRNKGNFPGRFSGRQFSNSRSEMNVSTLELGDSALYLCASSLVGTGNTEAFFGQGTRLTVV.